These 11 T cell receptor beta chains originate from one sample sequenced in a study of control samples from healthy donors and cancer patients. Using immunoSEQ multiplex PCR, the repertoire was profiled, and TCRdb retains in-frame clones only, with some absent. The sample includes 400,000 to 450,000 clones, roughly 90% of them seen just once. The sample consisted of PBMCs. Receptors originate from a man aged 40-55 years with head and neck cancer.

The CDR3 nucleotides are TGTGCCAGCGGGCCCCGGACGGCCTACGAGCAGTACTTC. It yields the protein CASGPRTAYEQYF. V usage is TRBV28 and J usage is TRBJ2-7, with D unresolved. The CDR3 spans 13 residues. Germline CDR1 is MDHEN and CDR2 is SYDVKM. The V gene lost 8 bases and the J gene lost 2 bases, with 13 bases spanning the gap. The full variable domain, in which reference TRBV28 and TRBJ2-7 provide the parts outside the CDR3, is DVKVTQSSRYLVKRTGEKVFLECVQDMDHENMFWYRQDPGLGLRLIYFSYDVKMKEKGDIPEGYSVSREKKERFSLILESASTNQTSMYLCASGPRTAYEQYFGPGTRLTVT.

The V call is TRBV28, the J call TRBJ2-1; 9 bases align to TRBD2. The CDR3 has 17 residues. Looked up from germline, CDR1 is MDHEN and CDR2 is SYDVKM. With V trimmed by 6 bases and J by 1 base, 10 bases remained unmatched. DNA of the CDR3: TGTGCCAGCAGCGTAATCCTAGCGGGACCATCCTACAATGAGCAGTTCTTC. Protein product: CASSVILAGPSYNEQFF.

CDR3 amino acids: CASLAIRFRDTEAFF. CDR3 in DNA: TGTGCCAGCTTGGCGATAAGGTTCAGGGACACTGAAGCTTTCTTT. The chain has TRBV6-5 and TRBJ1-1; maybe TRBD1 (5 bases). Germline CDR1 MNHEY, CDR2 SVGAGI. Trimming removed 8 bases from V and 3 bases from J, with 19 bases in between. The CDR3 extends over 15 amino acids.

CDR3 sequence reads: CASSLLGSWGYTF. As DNA, the CDR3 is TGTGCCAGCAGCTTACTGGGCTCTTGGGGCTACACCTTC. The chain links TRBV7-9 to TRBJ1-2; D unclear. From germline, CDR1 is SEHNR and CDR2 FQNEAQ (reference sequence). Trimming removed 2 bases at V and 8 bases at J, with 12 bases between. The CDR3 sequence is 13 residues long. The whole variable domain, filled in from reference TRBV7-9 and TRBJ1-2, reads DTGVSQNPRHKITKRGQNVTFRCDPISEHNRLYWYRQTLGQGPEFLTYFQNEAQLEKSRLLSDRFSAERPKGSFSTLEIQRTEQGDSAMYLCASSLLGSWGYTFGSGTRLTVV.

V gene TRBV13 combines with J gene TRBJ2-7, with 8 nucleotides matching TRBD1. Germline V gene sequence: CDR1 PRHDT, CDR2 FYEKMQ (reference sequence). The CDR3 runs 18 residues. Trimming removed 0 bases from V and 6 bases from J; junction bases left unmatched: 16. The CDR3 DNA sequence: TGTGCCAGCAGCTTAGGCCGACGGGACAGGCAGGGTAAGGGCGAGCAGTACTTC. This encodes CASSLGRRDRQGKGEQYF.

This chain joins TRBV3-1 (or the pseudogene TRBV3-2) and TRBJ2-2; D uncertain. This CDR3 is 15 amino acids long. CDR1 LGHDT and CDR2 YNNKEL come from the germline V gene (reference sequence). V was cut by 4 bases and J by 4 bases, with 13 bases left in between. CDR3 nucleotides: TGTGCCAGCAGCCCTCCCCCTAGTGGCACCGGGGAGCTGTTTTTT. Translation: CASSPPPSGTGELFF.

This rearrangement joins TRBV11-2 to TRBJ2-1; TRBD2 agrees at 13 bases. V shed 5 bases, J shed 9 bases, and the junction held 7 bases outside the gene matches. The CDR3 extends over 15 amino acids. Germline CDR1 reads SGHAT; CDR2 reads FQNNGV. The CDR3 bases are TGTGCCAGCAGCCTGACTAGCGGGGGGAATAGTGAGCAGTTCTTC. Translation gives CASSLTSGGNSEQFF.

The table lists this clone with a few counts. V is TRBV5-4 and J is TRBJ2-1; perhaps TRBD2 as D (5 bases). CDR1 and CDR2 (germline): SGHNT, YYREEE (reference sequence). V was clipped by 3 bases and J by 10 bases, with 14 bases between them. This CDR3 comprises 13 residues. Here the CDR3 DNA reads TGTGCCAGCAGCTGGGCACAGCCGGGGGAGCAGTTCTTC. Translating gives CASSWAQPGEQFF.

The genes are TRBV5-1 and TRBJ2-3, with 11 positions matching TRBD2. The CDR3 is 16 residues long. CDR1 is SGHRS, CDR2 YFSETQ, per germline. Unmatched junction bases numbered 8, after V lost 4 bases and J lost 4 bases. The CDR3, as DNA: TGCGCCAGCAGCCTAGTAGCGGGAGGGCTTTCAGATACGCAGTATTTT. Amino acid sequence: CASSLVAGGLSDTQYF.

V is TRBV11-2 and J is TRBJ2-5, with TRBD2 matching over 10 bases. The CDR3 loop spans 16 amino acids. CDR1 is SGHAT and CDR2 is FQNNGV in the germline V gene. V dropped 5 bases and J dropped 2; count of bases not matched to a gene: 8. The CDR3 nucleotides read TGTGCCAGCAGCCGCCTCAGCGGGAGGGGGCAAGAGACCCAGTACTTC. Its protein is CASSRLSGRGQETQYF.

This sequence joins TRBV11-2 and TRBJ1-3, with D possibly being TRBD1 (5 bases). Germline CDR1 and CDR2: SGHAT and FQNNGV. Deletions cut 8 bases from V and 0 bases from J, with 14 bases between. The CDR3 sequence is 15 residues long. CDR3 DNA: TGTGCCAGCGGCCCAGGGCCAAACTCTGGAAACACCATATATTTT. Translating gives CASGPGPNSGNTIYF.